The clone carrying this T cell receptor beta chain appeared a few times. Its antigen is still unknown. RNA transcripts were the template for amplifying TCR beta CDR3 regions. The study used the HTBI primer set for a first-round RT-PCR of the TCR CDR3. TCRdb called the multiplex PCR reads again in MiXCR, with one record for every CDR3 protein. This table has about 200,000 distinct CDR3 sequences, about 17% appearing once. The CDR3 runs 15 residues. CDR1 is SGDLS, CDR2 YYNGEE, per germline. Trimming left V 4 bases short and J 4 bases short, with 15 bases between. This entry comes from a study of T cells in Graves' hyperthyroidism and ophthalmopathy. Study as a whole: The authors collected peripheral blood at initial diagnosis, before any treatment. General study findings and limits: Blood shared most expanded thyroid clonotypes above 0.001.

Sequencing was carried out using blood. This sequence originates from a woman between 45 and 65 years old with Graves' hyperthyroidism. This rearrangement joins TRBV9 to TRBJ1-5, with TRBD1 as a possible D gene (6 bases). This CDR3 reads CASSPEGHPNQPQHF. Written as DNA, the CDR3 is TGTGCCAGCAGCCCGGAGGGACACCCTAATCAGCCCCAGCATTTT.